The present entry profiles one TCR beta chain with its context. Its antigen is unknown. PCR was performed using 60 Vbeta and 13 Jbeta primers. Repertoires were generated with immunoSEQ multiplex PCR, while TCRdb's copy carries only in-frame clones and drops some. The sample has approximately 140,000 clones; about 82% are singletons. This entry is derived from a study of cytomegalovirus exposure and HLA in healthy donors. Study observations and caveats: Association of around 17,000 TCR beta sequences with HLA alleles was found at 0.05 false discovery rate in a later analysis. Presence/absence analyses took donor sequencing depth as roughly uniform. The likely origin of a cluster of highly shared sequence variants was a sequencing artifact.

Sequenced material: PBMCs. The source of this sequence is a boy younger than 18 in good health and CMV-seronegative.

The CDR3 nucleotides are TGTGCCAGCAGCAGAGACAGGGGAAGTGAAAAACTGTTTTTT. It encodes CASSRDRGSEKLFF. The V and J genes are TRBV5-6 and TRBJ1-4, with 8 bases fitting TRBD1. From germline, CDR1 is SGHDT and CDR2 YYEEEE. The CDR3 loop spans 14 amino acids. Germline trimming cut 4 bases from V and 7 bases from J; bases unmatched to any gene: 6.